The following is a TCR beta chain sequence with its context. These data originate in a study of T cell changes during pregnancy in multiple sclerosis. The protocol was immunoSEQ multiplex PCR, while the TCRdb copy is restricted to in-frame clones and leaves out a portion. The table includes some 110,000 clones, approximately 90% detected once. The CDR3 has 14 residues. From germline, CDR1 is MNHNS and CDR2 SASEGT. V lost 6 bases and J lost 2; bases outside the gene matches: 3. The source was peripheral blood, collected in the third trimester of pregnancy. The rearrangement links TRBV6-1 to TRBJ2-1; 8 positions match TRBD2. This TCR was sampled from a female donor with multiple sclerosis, enrolled in a pregnancy study. CDR3: CASRIAGTYNEQFF. DNA of the CDR3: TGTGCCAGCAGGATAGCGGGAACCTACAATGAGCAGTTCTTC.